A selection of T cell receptor beta chains follows, all from one sample in a study of tumor-infiltrating lymphocytes in primary liver carcinoma. A single record per CDR3 protein comes from TCRdb applying MiXCR to the multiplex PCR reads. The top ten hold 29% of the sample, which has over 45,000 distinct CDR3 sequences, over 65% seen once. Material: liver tumor tissue from sampling region 5. These receptors came from a man aged 35 to 55 with primary liver carcinoma and hepatitis B virus infection. Each CDR3 is given with its conserved first and last residue. Each record gives: clone size, V gene, CDR3 length, D gene, J gene, CDR3 protein, CDR3 DNA. D genes are given only for firm matches. Part of the rows lack a size; the others show once, few, many or a class for expanded clones.

-	TRBV12-3/TRBV12-4	13	TRBD2	TRBJ2-1	CASGLRERGDQFF	TGTGCCAGCGGGTTGCGAGAGCGGGGTGATCAGTTCTTC
few	TRBV30	14	-	TRBJ2-3	CAWGVQSDGGTQYF	TGTGCCTGGGGTGTACAATCCGATGGGGGTACGCAGTATTTT
-	TRBV7-2	16	TRBD1	TRBJ1-5	CASSLEWQGVTQPQQF	TGTGCCAGCAGCTTAGAGTGGCAGGGGGTCACCCAGCCCCAGCAATTT
-	TRBV11-1	16	-	TRBJ2-1	CTSSLCLGLPTHEQFF	TGTACCAGCAGTTTATGCCTGGGACTTCCTACGCATGAGCAGTTCTTC
-	TRBV13	11	TRBD1	TRBJ2-7	CVRSLGQGQYF	TGTGTCAGAAGCTTAGGACAGGGTCAGTACTTC
once	TRBV11-2	17	TRBD2	TRBJ2-7	CASSLSVGLAGGGYQYF	TGTGCCAGCAGCTTATCCGTTGGACTAGCGGGAGGGGGGTACCAGTACTTC
-	TRBV7-3	15	-	TRBJ1-6	CASSLMPGDNLPLHF	TGTGCCAGCAGCTTAATGCCGGGCGACAATCTACCCCTCCACTTT
-	TRBV29-1	15	-	TRBJ1-2	CRVEVQAEVSYSYTF	TGCCGCGTTGAGGTTCAAGCGGAAGTTAGCTATAGCTACACCTTC
medium-sized	TRBV11-2	16	-	TRBJ2-1	CASSPRPSGAADEQFF	TGTGCCAGCAGCCCCAGGCCGTCGGGGGCGGCCGATGAGCAGTTCTTC
few	TRBV2	14	-	TRBJ2-7	CASREAKSSYEQYF	TGTGCCAGCAGAGAAGCCAAAAGCTCCTACGAGCAGTACTTC
once	TRBV7-8	13	-	TRBJ2-5	CASNLTGKEIQYF	TGTGCCAGCAACTTAACAGGGAAAGAGATCCAGTACTTC
-	TRBV29-1	13	TRBD1	TRBJ2-5	CSVGQQIKEIQYF	TGCAGCGTGGGACAGCAGATTAAAGAGATCCAGTACTTC
many	TRBV4-1	18	TRBD2	TRBJ2-1	CASSHYPTGLATYNEQFF	TGCGCCAGCAGCCATTATCCAACGGGACTAGCGACTTACAATGAGCAGTTCTTC
-	TRBV29-1	15	TRBD2	TRBJ2-7	CSFEEEGRGVYEQCF	TGCAGCTTTGAAGAAGAAGGACGGGGGGTCTACGAGCAGTGCTTC
-	TRBV6-5	16	TRBD1	TRBJ2-6	CVSRVGDRSGANVLTF	TGTGTCAGCAGGGTAGGGGACAGATCCGGGGCCAATGTCCTGACTTTC
-	TRBV18	16	TRBD1	TRBJ1-5	CASSPPGQGAGQPQHF	TGTGCCAGTTCACCACCGGGACAGGGGGCCGGTCAGCCCCAGCATTTT
-	TRBV11-2	14	-	TRBJ1-4	CASSLEVGDEELFF	TGTGCCAGCAGCTTAGAGGTTGGGGATGAAGAGCTGTTTTTT
-	TRBV4-1	14	-	TRBJ2-7	CASNQQIGYCEQYF	TGCGCCAGCAACCAACAGATAGGGTACTGCGAGCAGTACTTC
-	TRBV11-1	15	TRBD2	TRBJ2-3	CASSKGLAWTDTQYF	TGTGCCAGCAGCAAGGGACTAGCGTGGACAGATACGCAGTATTTT
once	TRBV6-5	16	-	TRBJ2-7	CASSITQDFGSSERYF	TGTGCCAGCAGTATCACCCAGGACTTTGGTTCCTCCGAGCGGTACTTC
-	TRBV4-1	15	TRBD1	TRBJ2-1	CASSYRQGAIDEQFF	TGCGCCAGCAGCTACAGACAGGGGGCGATAGATGAGCAGTTCTTC
medium-sized	TRBV6-6	13	-	TRBJ1-1	CASRQSMNTEAFF	TGTGCCAGCAGGCAGAGCATGAACACTGAAGCTTTCTTT
-	TRBV20-1	13	-	TRBJ2-5	CSARDAGAETQYF	TGCAGTGCTAGAGATGCGGGGGCAGAGACCCAGTACTTC
many	TRBV28	15	TRBD2	TRBJ2-3	CASSSISGSKNTQYF	TGTGCCAGCAGCTCAATAAGCGGGAGTAAGAATACGCAGTATTTT
-	TRBV4-1	17	TRBD2	TRBJ2-1	CASSHLDLPAGLPEQFF	TGCGCCAGCAGCCACCTCGATTTACCAGCGGGACTTCCCGAGCAGTTCTTC
-	TRBV6-6	16	-	TRBJ2-2	CASSPGPTSDVGELFF	TGTGCCAGCAGTCCCGGGCCCACTTCGGACGTCGGGGAGCTGTTTTTT
-	TRBV5-1	13	-	TRBJ2-5	CARSQGDGETQYF	TGCGCCAGGAGCCAAGGGGATGGGGAGACCCAGTACTTC
-	TRBV6-5	14	TRBD1	TRBJ1-1	CASSFYRGTSEALF	TGTGCCAGCAGTTTCTACAGGGGGACCTCCGAAGCTCTCTTT
once	TRBV6-1	13	-	TRBJ2-3	CVSITGEADTQCF	TGTGTCAGCATAACCGGGGAGGCAGATACGCAGTGTTTT
-	TRBV6-1	15	TRBD2	TRBJ2-7	CANSERPLAGSEQYF	TGTGCCAACAGTGAACGACCCCTAGCGGGAAGCGAGCAGTACTTC
-	TRBV12-3/TRBV12-4	13	-	TRBJ1-6	CASGSLGDSSLHF	TGTGCCAGCGGTTCCCTAGGGGATTCATCGCTCCACTTT
-	TRBV10-3	14	-	TRBJ2-5	CAFSDYGKQETQYF	TGTGCCTTCAGTGACTACGGGAAACAAGAGACTCAGTACTTC
few	TRBV10-3	14	TRBD1	TRBJ2-3	CVISLGRGPDTQYF	TGTGTCATCAGCTTGGGCAGGGGGCCAGATACACAGTATTTT
-	TRBV6-4	15	TRBD2	TRBJ2-2	CASSESGDGTGELFF	TGTGCCAGCAGTGAAAGCGGGGACGGCACCGGGGAGCTGTTTTTT
medium-sized	TRBV11-2	14	TRBD1	TRBJ1-1	CASSLQTGGTEAFF	TGTGCCAGCAGCCTACAGACAGGGGGCACTGAAGCTTTCTTT
many	TRBV29-1	13	-	TRBJ2-5	CSVEGQLKETQYF	TGCAGCGTTGAAGGACAGTTAAAAGAGACCCAGTACTTC
-	TRBV7-2	14	-	TRBJ2-2	CASSPTAGNWELFF	TGTGCCAGCAGCCCCACCGCAGGGAATTGGGAGCTGTTTTTT
-	TRBV6-5	16	-	TRBJ2-1	CASSYSGGLVAYGQFF	TGTGCCAGCAGTTATAGCGGCGGTCTGGTGGCATATGGGCAGTTCTTC
-	TRBV4-1	18	-	TRBJ2-7	CASSQEGSGTSLKYEQHF	TGCGCCAGCAGCCAAGAGGGGTCCGGCACTAGCCTCAAGTATGAGCAGCACTTC
-	TRBV4-2	17	TRBD2	TRBJ2-7	CAATGLAGAYKSYEQYF	TGTGCCGCTACTGGACTAGCGGGAGCTTATAAGTCCTACGAACAGTACTTC